This T cell receptor beta chain was sequenced during a study of blood T cell repertoires in COVID-19. Study overall: Acute-phase and convalescent COVID-19 samples originated in the United States, Italy and Spain. PBMCs, B-cell-depleted T cells, or T cells were the source of the cDNA or gDNA that made up the material.

The authors' processing: Reference gene primers were amplified, and this amplification served to estimate nucleated cell counts. Assay used: immunoSEQ multiplex PCR; TCRdb lists only in-frame clones, some missing. V and J calls and clone size follow that table, whereas D and trimming were derived from the DNA. There are around 150,000 clones in the sample; 85% to 95% occur only once, and about 5% lies in the top ten. Germline CDR1 and CDR2: SGHAT and FQNNGV. V dropped 7 bases and J dropped 8 bases, with 8 bases sitting between them. The CDR3 consists of 11 residues. This receptor was obtained from a woman in her forties or fifties with acute or convalescent COVID-19. Sequencing input: peripheral blood. The rearrangement uses TRBV11-2 and TRBJ1-4; D is unresolved. CDR3 coding DNA: TGTGCCAGCACCACGGGGGAAAAACTGTTTTTT. Residues: CASTTGEKLFF.